The 3 T cell receptor beta chains given below trace back to one sample, sequenced in a study of shared clonotypes between healthy human individuals (dated by TCRdb to about 2020). Preparation of the library involved the immunoSEQ multiplex PCR assay. The source is immuneACCESS, and TCRdb retained only in-frame sequences with V and J called. Part of the clones is not carried over; for the studies checked, unresolved V genes explain less than half of this, and the remainder is unexplained. Counted in this sample were around 550,000 clones; 85% to 95% of them appeared once. The top ten clonotypes cover around 0.11% of the sample. CD8 naive samples were obtained by positive selection for CCR7 among CD45RO-negative cells, yielding a CD45RA+CCR7+ population from which TemRA cells were excluded. Sequencing was carried out using naive CD8+ T cells sorted from blood. In light of the paper, this sample's cell subset or site label describes: CD45RA+CCR7+. Receptors originate from a woman aged 25-40 years in good health.

This clone was observed a few times. This chain joins TRBV5-8 and TRBJ2-1, with 7 bases that match TRBD1. The CDR3 is 13 amino acids. J was trimmed by 7 bases and V by 4 bases; bases with no gene match: 5. Germline V lookup: CDR1 SGHTS, CDR2 YDEGEE. The CDR3 spells CASSVGGGNEQFF. As DNA, the CDR3 is TGTGCCAGCAGCGTAGGGGGCGGGAATGAGCAGTTCTTC.

V usage is TRBV7-9 and J usage is TRBJ2-7; no clear D gene. Germline V gene lookup returns CDR1 SEHNR and CDR2 FQNEAQ (reference sequence). Trimming removed 1 base from V and 2 bases from J, with 6 bases in between. This CDR3 comprises 13 residues. CDR3 sequence: CASSLVSAYEQYF. CDR3 DNA sequence: TGTGCCAGCAGCTTAGTCTCAGCCTACGAGCAGTACTTC.

This sequence joins TRBV12-5 and TRBJ1-5, with D possibly matching TRBD1 (6 bases). Per the germline V gene, CDR1 is LGHNT and CDR2 is FRNRAP. CDR3 length: 13 residues. Trimming took 7 bases from V and 9 from J, leaving 16 bases between them. CDR3 sequence reads: CASAPDSLWPQHF. As DNA, the CDR3 is TGTGCTAGTGCCCCGGACAGTTTGTGGCCCCAGCATTTT.